The present T cell receptor beta chain was sequenced within a study of cytomegalovirus exposure and HLA in healthy donors. Germline loops: CDR1 SGHRS, CDR2 YFSETQ. This CDR3 comprises 16 residues. The ends lost 0 bases at V and 8 bases at J; junction bases unmatched: 10. Both 60 Vbeta primers and 13 Jbeta primers went into the PCR. Data came from immunoSEQ multiplex PCR; TCRdb stores just in-frame clones and leaves some out. This table has some 150,000 clones, roughly 78% appearing once. The chain carries TRBV5-1 and TRBJ1-2, with TRBD1 matching over 10 bases. The sequence came from a man in his forties in good health and CMV-seronegative. Sequenced sample: PBMCs. This chain's CDR3 is CASSLGDRGLFLGYTF. The CDR3, as DNA: TGCGCCAGCAGCTTGGGGGACAGGGGTCTTTTTTTGGGCTACACCTTC.